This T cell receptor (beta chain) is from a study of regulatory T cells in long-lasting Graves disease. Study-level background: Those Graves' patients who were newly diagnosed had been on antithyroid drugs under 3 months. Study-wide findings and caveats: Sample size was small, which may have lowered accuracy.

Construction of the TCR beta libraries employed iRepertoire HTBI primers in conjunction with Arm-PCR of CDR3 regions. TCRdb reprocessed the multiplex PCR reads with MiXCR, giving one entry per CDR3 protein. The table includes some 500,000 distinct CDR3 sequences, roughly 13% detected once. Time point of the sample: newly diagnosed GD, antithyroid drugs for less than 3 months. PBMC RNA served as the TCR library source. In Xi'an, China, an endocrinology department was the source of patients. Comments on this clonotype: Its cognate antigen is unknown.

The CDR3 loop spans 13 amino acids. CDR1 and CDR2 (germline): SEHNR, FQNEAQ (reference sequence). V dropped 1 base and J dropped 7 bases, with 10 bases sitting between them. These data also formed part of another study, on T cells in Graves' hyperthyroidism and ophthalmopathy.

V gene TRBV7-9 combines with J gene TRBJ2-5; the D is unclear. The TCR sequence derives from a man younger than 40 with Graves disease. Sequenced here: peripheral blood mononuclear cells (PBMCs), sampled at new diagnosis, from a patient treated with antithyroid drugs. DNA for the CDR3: TGTGCCAGCAGCTTAGAAACTCTCGGGACCCAGTACTTC. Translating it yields CASSLETLGTQYF.